These T cell receptor beta chains were read from a single sample in a study. TCRdb reanalysed the multiplex PCR reads using MiXCR and keeps one entry per CDR3 protein. The data contain 450 to 550 distinct CDR3 sequences, about 25% of them seen just once; the ten biggest clones take up more than 14%. Input material: memory CD4+ T cells sorted from blood. These receptors originate from a female donor with breast cancer. CDR3s include the opening cysteine and the closing phenylalanine or tryptophan. A D gene is named only where the DNA matches it firmly. Clone size is given for some rows only: seen once, a few or many times, or a class if the clone is expanded.

j_call: TRBJ1-2; d_call: TRBD1; clone_size: hyperexpanded; v_call: TRBV12-3/TRBV12-4; cdr3_nt: TGTGCCAGCAGCACCGGGACAGGGGATGGCTACACCTTC; cdr3_aa: CASSTGTGDGYTF
j_call: TRBJ1-2; d_call: NA; clone_size: large; v_call: TRBV12-3/TRBV12-4; cdr3_nt: TGTGCCAGCAGTTTAAGGCAAATCTATGGCTACACCTTC; cdr3_aa: CASSLRQIYGYTF
j_call: TRBJ1-2; d_call: NA; clone_size: large; v_call: TRBV12-3/TRBV12-4; cdr3_nt: TGTGCCAGCAGTTTAGCCTGGACTCAGAACTATGGCTACACCTTC; cdr3_aa: CASSLAWTQNYGYTF
j_call: TRBJ1-2; d_call: NA; clone_size: large; v_call: TRBV12-3/TRBV12-4; cdr3_nt: TGTGCCAGCAGTTTTACAGGGACCTATGGCTACACCTTC; cdr3_aa: CASSFTGTYGYTF
j_call: TRBJ1-2; d_call: NA; clone_size: NA; v_call: TRBV12-3/TRBV12-4; cdr3_nt: TGTGCCAGCAGTTTAGCAGGGGACTATGGCTACACCTTC; cdr3_aa: CASSLAGDYGYTF
j_call: TRBJ1-2; d_call: TRBD1; clone_size: once; v_call: TRBV12-3/TRBV12-4; cdr3_nt: TGTGCCAGCAGCCGGGACAGCTTTAATGGCTACACCTTC; cdr3_aa: CASSRDSFNGYTF
j_call: TRBJ1-2; d_call: NA; clone_size: large; v_call: TRBV12-3/TRBV12-4; cdr3_nt: TGTGCCAGCAGCCGGGACACCCTAACGCCGGGCTACACCTTC; cdr3_aa: CASSRDTLTPGYTF
j_call: TRBJ1-2; d_call: NA; clone_size: large; v_call: TRBV12-3/TRBV12-4; cdr3_nt: TGTGCCAGCAGTTTTAATGCTAACTATGGCTACACCTTC; cdr3_aa: CASSFNANYGYTF
j_call: TRBJ1-2; d_call: NA; clone_size: few; v_call: TRBV12-3/TRBV12-4; cdr3_nt: TGTGCCAGCAGGCCACAGGGAAACTATGGCTACACCTTC; cdr3_aa: CASRPQGNYGYTF
j_call: TRBJ1-2; d_call: NA; clone_size: large; v_call: TRBV12-3/TRBV12-4; cdr3_nt: TGTGCCAGCAGTTTAGAGTCCTATGGCTACACCTTC; cdr3_aa: CASSLESYGYTF
j_call: TRBJ1-2; d_call: NA; clone_size: large; v_call: TRBV12-5; cdr3_nt: TGTGCTAGTGGCCGTCCCGAGTGGGGCTACACCTTC; cdr3_aa: CASGRPEWGYTF
j_call: TRBJ1-2; d_call: NA; clone_size: NA; v_call: TRBV12-3/TRBV12-4; cdr3_nt: TGTGCCAGCAGTTTACGGGAGTATGGCTACACCTTC; cdr3_aa: CASSLREYGYTF
j_call: TRBJ1-2; d_call: NA; clone_size: large; v_call: TRBV12-3/TRBV12-4; cdr3_nt: TGTGCCAGCAGTTATAGCTATGGCTACACCTTC; cdr3_aa: CASSYSYGYTF
j_call: TRBJ1-2; d_call: NA; clone_size: large; v_call: TRBV12-3/TRBV12-4; cdr3_nt: TGTGCCAGCAGTTTTGGGGATGGCTACACCTTC; cdr3_aa: CASSFGDGYTF
j_call: TRBJ1-2; d_call: TRBD1; clone_size: large; v_call: TRBV12-3/TRBV12-4; cdr3_nt: TGTGCCAGCAGTTTCACCGGGACAGGCTATGGCTACACCTTC; cdr3_aa: CASSFTGTGYGYTF
j_call: TRBJ1-2; d_call: TRBD1; clone_size: large; v_call: TRBV12-3/TRBV12-4; cdr3_nt: TGTGCCAGCAGTGCTACGGGACAGGTTGGCTACACCTTC; cdr3_aa: CASSATGQVGYTF
j_call: TRBJ1-2; d_call: NA; clone_size: NA; v_call: TRBV12-3/TRBV12-4; cdr3_nt: TGTGCCAGCAGTCCCGGACAGTTACCCTATGGCTACACCTTC; cdr3_aa: CASSPGQLPYGYTF
j_call: TRBJ1-2; d_call: TRBD1; clone_size: NA; v_call: TRBV12-3/TRBV12-4; cdr3_nt: TGTGCCAGCAGCCTTACAGGGACAGGGAGCTATGGCTACACCTTC; cdr3_aa: CASSLTGTGSYGYTF
j_call: TRBJ1-2; d_call: NA; clone_size: medium-sized; v_call: TRBV12-3/TRBV12-4; cdr3_nt: TGTGCCAGCAGTCTCCAGGGCGACGTAGGTGGCTACACCTTC; cdr3_aa: CASSLQGDVGGYTF
j_call: TRBJ1-2; d_call: NA; clone_size: medium-sized; v_call: TRBV12-3/TRBV12-4; cdr3_nt: TGTGCCAGCAGTTTAAAAGGAGCAGGCGGCGGCTACACCTTC; cdr3_aa: CASSLKGAGGGYTF
j_call: TRBJ1-2; d_call: NA; clone_size: large; v_call: TRBV12-3/TRBV12-4; cdr3_nt: TGTGCCAGCAGTCGCCGCACCTCAGGGTCAGGCTACACCTTC; cdr3_aa: CASSRRTSGSGYTF
j_call: TRBJ1-2; d_call: NA; clone_size: medium-sized; v_call: TRBV12-3/TRBV12-4; cdr3_nt: TGTGCCAGCAGTTTAGTAGTAGGGCAAGGCGGCTACACCTTC; cdr3_aa: CASSLVVGQGGYTF
j_call: TRBJ1-2; d_call: NA; clone_size: large; v_call: TRBV12-3/TRBV12-4; cdr3_nt: TGTGCCAGCAGTTTGAGGGATGGCTACACCTTC; cdr3_aa: CASSLRDGYTF